The entry below gives a single TCR beta chain sequence along with its context. Antigen: not known. This CDR3 region has 15 residues. V was clipped by 3 bases and J by 8 bases; unmatched bases: 7. Germline V lookup: CDR1 SGHTA, CDR2 FQGTGA. Sampling of blood occurred at baseline, cycle 4 day 1, and cycle 7 day 1. TCRdb keeps only in-frame clones here, not all; method: immunoSEQ multiplex PCR. In the table there are roughly 60,000 clones, about 80% of which are singletons. This sample is part of a study of OX40 agonist ivuxolimab in advanced cancers. Study-level results: Near-lowest levels of clonal expansion characterized partial responders at 0.1-3.0 mg/kg. Researchers did not determine the expanded peripheral T cells' antigen specificity. Clonal expansion was seen in CD4+ and CD8+ blood T cells by week 6 at 0.1 to 3.0 mg/kg.

The V call is TRBV7-3, the J call TRBJ2-1, with 10 bases identical to TRBD2. The TCR sequence derives from an adult with an advanced solid tumor such as melanoma, head and neck, liver or kidney cancer. Sequenced material: CD4+ or CD8+ T cells sorted from blood, taken in a trial of the OX40 agonist ivuxolimab. In nucleotides, the CDR3 is TGTGCCAGCAGCTTCTCTGGACTAGCGGCAGATGAGCAGTTCTTC. As protein: CASSFSGLAADEQFF.